This T cell receptor (beta chain) comes out of a study of T cells expressing NK-cell markers. Study details: Obtained from sorted CD3+CD56+NKG2C+, CD3+CD56+NKG2C- and CD3+CD56-NKG2C+ T cells were the TCR beta repertoires. The authors sequenced eight donors, of whom seven were HCMV-seropositive and one was seronegative.

Comments on this clonotype: Its antigen is unidentified.

Germline-derived CDR1 and CDR2 are MNHEY and SVGAGI. This CDR3 spans 16 amino acids. Study-level points and caveats: Dominant NKG2C+ clonotypes were found to form about 1.0-7.5% of CD8+ T cells in over five donors.

For TCR beta, cDNA was produced by 5'RACE template switching with UMIs. From its re-call of the 5' RACE reads, TCRdb lists each CDR3 protein once, without DNA. The repertoire table contains some 440,000 distinct CDR3 sequences. This TCR was recovered from a woman aged 50 to 60 in good health. Sample: blood T cells: a sorted CD56 or NKG2C T cell subset, CD4+ or CD8+ T cells, or bulk PBMC T cells (not recorded which). This rearrangement joins TRBV6-5 to TRBJ2-5; the D call from TCRdb, TRBD2, cannot be confirmed without DNA. The CDR3 loop reads CASSPGLAGVQETQYF.